This entry concerns a single T cell receptor (beta chain). There are a few counts of this clonotype. Which antigen it targets is not known. No qualities accompany the bases; no much larger clone lies one base away. This sample was included in a study of identical twins (dated by TCRdb to 2016 to 2017). As for the study more broadly: To test whether fetal clonotypes persist, the study used deep sequencing on TCR alpha and beta repertoires from monozygotic twins, unrelated adults of various ages, and cord blood. To rule out contamination, replicate twin experiments were performed at different times with different library preparation protocols. Results the study describes overall, beyond this receptor: Because the same donors could not be followed over many years, the conclusions relied on cross-sectional statistical analysis. In monozygotic twins, out-of-frame TCR alpha sharing was systematically underestimated by recombination models, although the models agreed with sharing between unrelated individuals. Compared with coincidental sharing between unrelated individuals, an excess of low generation-probability sequences was observed among out-of-frame TCR alpha sequences shared between twins. Zero-insertion analyses could be partly confounded by invariant T cells such as MAIT and iNKT, although diverse VJ usage argued against such confounding for most clonotypes. Abundant cord blood beta clonotypes carried fewer insertions; young adult naive repertoires showed a weaker similar trend, while memory repertoires showed none. The excess sharing between twins in beta out-of-frame sequences was weaker because fewer shared sequences reduced the signal-to-noise ratio.

The receptor library was made with 5' RACE. The listed sequencing device is Illumina HiSeq 2000. Template switching added a universal primer binding site, and the final cDNA carried a unique molecular identifier that allowed TCR cDNA molecules to be counted accurately. First-strand cDNA for TCR alpha and beta chains was synthesized from specific primers in the conserved constant-segment region. To control for contamination, every cDNA library was double barcoded, receiving both a SMART-Mk sample barcode and Illumina barcodes. TruSeq adapter sequences along with Illumina sample barcodes were introduced in two successive PCR steps. Sequencing of the TCR alpha and beta cDNA libraries was done on the Illumina HiSeq platform using custom primers. In the paper's pipeline: MiGEC processed the raw reads to extract unique molecular identifiers, while MiXCR was used to determine the CDR3 positions. Recombination models were inferred per individual with the repgenHMM and IGoR tools using an EM algorithm. Shared clonotypes were analyzed with the tcR package in R, and sharing was normalized by the product of cloneset sizes. To study raw recombination free of thymic and clonal selection effects, out-of-frame nonproductive sequences were analyzed. TCRdb itself trimmed the public reads at Q25 with fastp, ran MiXCR and retained productive beta chains. Rows with a matching CDR3 protein are joined into one entry that keeps the most common DNA and genes. In this record, the V and J calls reflect TCRdb's handling and not the investigators' own analysis. In this sample the table shows about 280,000 distinct CDR3 sequences, more than 6.5% of which occur a single time. In total, the top ten clones hold more than 2% of the sample.

V has 5 bases trimmed and J has 1 base trimmed; junction bases matching no gene number 6. The CDR3 sequence holds 15 residues, the cysteine and phenylalanine included. Only the CDR3 DNA is retained, 45 bases long and in frame from the first base. In the germline V gene, CDR1 corresponds to SGHDN and CDR2 to FVKESK. Only healthy Caucasian donors were included. The twin cohort consisted of three pairs of female monozygotic twins, all aged roughly 18 to 30 years. Miltenyi CD45RO+ enrichment and human naive T-cell isolation kits were used to isolate memory (CD45RO+) and naive T cells from PBMC. Separately, the same data were catalogued under a study of yellow fever vaccine responses in identical twins. The second study's authors report: The authors reported that the T cell response to vaccination in identical twins appeared partly convergent and partly personalized. In identical twins, the study followed T cell clones that responded to the vaccine with precision.

The sequenced sample consisted of memory (CD45RO+) T cells sorted from blood. The sample's cell subset or site label, in plain terms: CD45RO+ enriched T cells. The chain is assembled from TRBV14 and TRBJ1-1; 8 bases in the middle match TRBD1. The receptor comes from a woman between 18 and 30 years old in good health. The CDR3: CASSTLDRGNTEAFF. In nucleotides, the sequence is TGTGCCAGCAGCACCCTAGACAGGGGGAACACTGAAGCTTTCTTT.